This T cell receptor (beta chain) is from a study of read filtering for tumor transcriptome and immune sequencing. This library used roughly 400 ng RNA and molecular barcoded adaptors spanning alpha/delta and beta/gamma chains. TCRdb fed the reads into MiXCR, producing one record per CDR3 protein. The sample yields tens of thousands of distinct CDR3 sequences, 12% seen once. This clonotype has more than one count but fewer than ten. The CDR3 has 15 amino acids. The V gene lost 1 base and the J gene lost 4 bases, with 12 bases spanning the gap. CDR1 is MNHEY and CDR2 is SVGAGI in the germline V gene. The source material was a population of CD138-negative cells sorted from bone marrow. This chain uses TRBV6-5 with TRBJ2-3; the D gene is possibly TRBD2 (5 bases). The sequence was obtained from a donor at least 40 years old with multiple myeloma. CDR3: CASSYFSGGSDTQYF. The CDR3 DNA reads TGTGCCAGCAGTTACTTCAGCGGAGGATCAGATACGCAGTATTTT.